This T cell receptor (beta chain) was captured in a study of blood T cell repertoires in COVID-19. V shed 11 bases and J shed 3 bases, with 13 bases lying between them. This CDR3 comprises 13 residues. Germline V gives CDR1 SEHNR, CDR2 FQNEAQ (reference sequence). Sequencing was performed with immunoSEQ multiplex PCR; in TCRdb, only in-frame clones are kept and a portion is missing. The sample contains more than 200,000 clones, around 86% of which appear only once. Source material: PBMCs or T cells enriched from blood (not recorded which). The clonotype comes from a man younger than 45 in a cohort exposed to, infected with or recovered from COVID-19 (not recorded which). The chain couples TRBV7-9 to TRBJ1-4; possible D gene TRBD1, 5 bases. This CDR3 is CAGGTDPNEKLFF. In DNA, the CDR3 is TGTGCCGGTGGGACTGATCCTAATGAAAAACTGTTTTTT.